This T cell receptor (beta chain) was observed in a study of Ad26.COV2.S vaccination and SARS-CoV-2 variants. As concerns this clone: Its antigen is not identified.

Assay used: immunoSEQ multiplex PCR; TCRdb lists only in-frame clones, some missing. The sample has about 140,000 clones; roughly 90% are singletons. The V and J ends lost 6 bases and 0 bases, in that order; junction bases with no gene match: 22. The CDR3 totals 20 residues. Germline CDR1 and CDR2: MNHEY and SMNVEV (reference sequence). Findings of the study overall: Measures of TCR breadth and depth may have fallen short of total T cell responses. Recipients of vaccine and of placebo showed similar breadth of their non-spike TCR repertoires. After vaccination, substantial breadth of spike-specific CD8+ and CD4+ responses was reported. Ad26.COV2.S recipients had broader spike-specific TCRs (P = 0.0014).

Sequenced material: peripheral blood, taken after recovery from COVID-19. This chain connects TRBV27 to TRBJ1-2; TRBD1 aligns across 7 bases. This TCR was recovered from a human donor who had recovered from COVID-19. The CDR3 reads CASSLGPFDRAAQANYGYTF. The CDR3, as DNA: TGTGCCAGCAGCTTAGGACCGTTTGACAGGGCAGCACAAGCTAACTATGGCTACACCTTC.